This TCR beta chain was recovered during a study of neurological immune-mediated disorders (dated by TCRdb to between 2018 and 2020). Some background on the complete study: Using UMI-based sequencing, the study compared peripheral blood TCR-beta repertoires from patients with HTLV-I-associated myelopathy (HAM/TSP), patients with multiple sclerosis, and healthy controls. Alongside PBMC samples, the set of some 98 TCR-beta libraries contained longitudinal samples, technical triplicates, and paired CD4+ and CD8+ T-cell subsets that had been sorted. The cohort was made up of approximately 65 subjects, consisting of some 15 HAM/TSP patients, roughly 35 multiple sclerosis patients and 20 healthy controls. Points the paper makes about the study in general: Across subjects, expanded clones never shared an identical CDR3 amino acid sequence, which suggests that the TCR-beta repertoires in every group were private. TCR clonal expansion was highest in HAM/TSP patients and lowest in MS patients, with MS patients falling below even healthy controls.

Spanning cysteine to phenylalanine, the CDR3 consists of 19 amino acids. Just the 57-base CDR3 DNA is kept, in frame starting at base 1. Deletion took 4 bases off V and 0 bases off J, with a span of 22 bases between the germline ends. The germline V gene supplies CDR1 KGHSH and CDR2 LQKENI. For unsorted PBMC libraries, 2 million PBMCs were used after storage in RNAlater at -80 degrees C until RNA extraction. Peripheral blood was subjected to Ficoll-Hypaque density gradient centrifugation to isolate PBMCs, which were then cryopreserved in liquid nitrogen. There are many counts of this clonotype. The specificity of this receptor is unknown. Base-call qualities are not available, and no considerably larger clone is one nucleotide away. cDNA synthesis used template-switch 5'RACE with a primer carrying a 10-nucleotide random unique molecular identifier tagging each TCR transcript. Each sequencing run produced over 170 million TCR-beta sequences covering 15-18 subjects. The RNeasy kit was used to extract total RNA. The KAPA Real-time Library Amplification kit was used to amplify TCR-beta VDJ regions with primers for the TCR constant region and the 5'RACE anchor. Sample indexes and Illumina adaptors were added in a first PCR, after which library yield was increased in a second PCR. After Ampure bead purification, the roughly 650 bp TCR product was size-selected on a 2% E-gel SizeSelection system. Before pooling, library quality was assessed on a Bioanalyzer, concentration was determined with Qubit, and library quantification was performed with the Kapa Library Quantification kit. An Illumina HiSeq 2500 was used to sequence the libraries paired-end at 2 x 150 bp. To increase sequence diversity, about 23-32% phiX was spiked into each library pool. The published analysis was carried out like this. The quality-filtered reads were processed with the UMI-based MiGEC pipeline, whose error correction step removed more than 90% of the raw TCR sequences. IMGT germline references were used for alignment of VDJ genes, and clonotypes were defined by a unique CDR3 amino acid sequence together with V-J genes. VDJtools evaluated clonal expansion, Shannon diversity and CDR3 relatedness (CalcPairwiseDistances, ClusterSamples); CLCbio workbench built phylogenetic trees. Clones with at least 8 unique UMIs were defined as expanded, with this threshold being based on coefficient-of-variation modelling across technical triplicates. The public reads were reanalyzed by TCRdb: fastp trimming at Q25, MiXCR alignment, in-frame beta chains only. Merged by CDR3 protein, the rows form single entries marked with the most common genes and DNA. The V and J calls and clone size come from TCRdb's table, not from the authors' own analysis. The sample contains approximately 50,000 distinct CDR3 sequences, approximately 10% of them found a single time. Roughly 5.2% of the sample is in the top ten clones.

The receptor's source is a man between 70 and 80 years old with HTLV-1-associated myelopathy (HAM/TSP). This receptor chain uses TRBV18 and TRBJ2-1, and perhaps TRBD1 as D gene, on 5 matching bases. The source material was PBMCs. The DNA reads as follows: TGTGCCAGCTCACGACCGGGTATGTTGGGGCAGAGCTCCTACAATGAGCAGTTCTTC. Its protein reads: CASSRPGMLGQSSYNEQFF.